A selection of T cell receptor beta chains follows, all from one sample in a study of T cells in Graves' hyperthyroidism and ophthalmopathy. TCRdb itself ran the multiplex PCR reads through MiXCR, one entry per CDR3 protein. The table lists over 700,000 distinct CDR3 sequences, about a third of them singletons. The source material was blood. The receptors were sampled from a woman between 35 and 50 years old with Graves' hyperthyroidism. CDR3s include the opening cysteine and the closing phenylalanine or tryptophan. The D gene is left open where the match is weak. Clone size appears in some rows only: once, few, many, or a class for an expanded clone.

NA	TRBJ1-1	NA	TRBV6-6	CASTKGGNTEAFF	TGTGCCAGTACAAAAGGGGGAAACACTGAAGCTTTCTTT
NA	TRBJ1-4	NA	TRBV5-5	CASSSQTGWGNENLFF	TGTGCCAGCAGCTCACAAACAGGGTGGGGGAATGAAAACCTGTTTTTT
few	TRBJ1-4	NA	TRBV12-3/TRBV12-4	CASSSVSEVNEKLFF	TGTGCCAGCAGTTCCGTTTCAGAGGTTAATGAAAAACTGTTTTTT
few	TRBJ1-2	NA	TRBV19	CASSIVGANNYGYTF	TGTGCCAGTAGTATAGTTGGAGCCAACAACTATGGCTACACCTTC
few	TRBJ2-5	NA	TRBV11-3	CASSFGSETQYF	TGTGCCAGCAGCTTCGGTTCGGAGACCCAGTACTTC
NA	TRBJ2-7	NA	TRBV4-1	CASSPILGEQYF	TGCGCCAGCAGCCCCATATTAGGCGAGCAGTACTTC
few	TRBJ2-2	NA	TRBV5-1	CASSLGQTGELFF	TGCGCCAGCAGCTTAGGACAGACCGGGGAGCTGTTTTTT
NA	TRBJ1-2	TRBD1	TRBV7-8	CAGSLADRGIYGYTF	TGTGCCGGCAGCTTAGCGGACAGGGGGATCTATGGCTACACCTTC
many	TRBJ1-2	NA	TRBV7-2	CASSLVQGYGYTF	TGTGCCAGCAGCTTAGTGCAGGGGTATGGCTACACCTTC
few	TRBJ1-5	NA	TRBV12-3/TRBV12-4	CASRKEDRNNQPQHF	TGTGCCAGCAGGAAAGAAGACCGGAACAATCAGCCCCAGCATTTT
many	TRBJ1-4	NA	TRBV4-3	CASSQVTNEKLFF	TGCGCCAGCAGCCAAGTAACTAATGAAAAACTGTTTTTT
NA	TRBJ2-5	NA	TRBV6-1	CASSEDHTRETQYF	TGTGCCAGCAGTGAAGACCACACTCGGGAGACCCAGTACTTC
NA	TRBJ1-5	NA	TRBV19	CASRQQGGSNQPQHF	TGTGCCAGTAGGCAACAGGGAGGCAGCAATCAGCCCCAGCATTTT
NA	TRBJ1-1	NA	TRBV10-2	CASRIAGNEAFF	TGCGCCAGCAGGATTGCGGGGAATGAAGCTTTCTTT
NA	TRBJ2-3	NA	TRBV20-1	CSAIRLASTDTQYF	TGCAGTGCTATTCGGTTGGCTAGCACAGATACGCAGTATTTT
NA	TRBJ2-7	TRBD1	TRBV11-2	CASSRGQGQYEQYF	TGTGCCAGCAGCCGGGGACAGGGCCAATACGAGCAGTACTTC
NA	TRBJ1-1	TRBD1	TRBV19	CASSAAGTGNTEAFF	TGTGCCAGTAGTGCTGCCGGGACAGGGAACACTGAAGCTTTCTTT
few	TRBJ1-2	NA	TRBV2	CASSLSPGAHMGYTF	TGTGCCAGCAGTTTATCGCCGGGGGCGCATATGGGCTACACCTTC
few	TRBJ1-1	NA	TRBV4-3	CASSQDLYREAFF	TGCGCCAGCAGCCAAGATCTTTACAGGGAAGCTTTCTTT
NA	TRBJ1-2	TRBD1	TRBV7-9	CASTGQDRWGYTF	TGTGCCAGCACCGGACAGGACCGATGGGGCTACACCTTC
NA	TRBJ1-2	NA	TRBV13	CASSRRQLANYGYTF	TGTGCCAGCAGCCGTAGACAGCTAGCTAACTATGGCTACACCTTC
many	TRBJ1-4	NA	TRBV25-1	CATGPSLGKLFF	TGTGCCACGGGCCCTTCTTTAGGAAAACTGTTTTTT
many	TRBJ1-2	NA	TRBV29-1	CSVDGRGYYGYTF	TGCAGCGTTGATGGCAGGGGATACTATGGCTACACCTTC
NA	TRBJ1-1	TRBD1	TRBV19	CASSSRTGLGSFF	TGTGCCAGTAGTAGCCGGACAGGGCTTGGATCTTTCTTT
many	TRBJ1-6	TRBD1	TRBV29-1	CSVADRDNSPLHF	TGCAGCGTTGCTGACAGGGATAATTCACCCCTCCACTTT
many	TRBJ1-2	TRBD1	TRBV19	CASSMTGNNYGYTF	TGTGCCAGTAGTATGACAGGGAATAACTATGGCTACACCTTC
many	TRBJ1-1	NA	TRBV24-1	CATTSQEDTEAFF	TGTGCCACCACGTCACAAGAGGACACTGAAGCTTTCTTT
NA	TRBJ1-1	NA	TRBV12-3/TRBV12-4	CASSSRTVYEAFF	TGTGCCAGCAGTTCCCGGACAGTCTATGAAGCTTTCTTT
few	TRBJ1-2	NA	TRBV11-3	CASSPGAAAANYGYTF	TGTGCCAGCAGCCCTGGGGCGGCTGCGGCTAACTATGGCTACACCTTC
few	TRBJ1-2	NA	TRBV10-3	CASSEGVGGYTF	TGTGCCAGCAGTGAGGGGGTTGGTGGCTACACCTTC
few	TRBJ1-3	NA	TRBV7-6	CASRFAGPFSGNTIYF	TGTGCCAGCAGATTCGCCGGACCATTCTCAGGAAACACCATATATTTT
few	TRBJ1-2	TRBD1	TRBV7-2	CASSLGGSVQGDGYTF	TGTGCCAGCAGTTTAGGAGGGTCTGTACAGGGGGATGGCTACACCTTC
many	TRBJ2-5	TRBD1	TRBV29-1	CSVGDRGHETQYF	TGCAGCGTCGGAGACAGGGGGCATGAGACCCAGTACTTC
many	TRBJ1-5	NA	TRBV4-3	CASSQDHNQPQHF	TGCGCCAGCAGCCAGGACCACAATCAGCCCCAGCATTTT
NA	TRBJ1-1	TRBD1	TRBV11-2	CASSLGNRGPETEAFF	TGTGCCAGCAGCTTAGGAAACAGGGGTCCGGAAACTGAAGCTTTCTTT
NA	TRBJ1-1	NA	TRBV30	CAQVGTVNTEAFF	TGTGCCCAAGTCGGGACGGTGAACACTGAAGCTTTCTTT
many	TRBJ2-7	TRBD2	TRBV9	CASSVVASGGIHEQYF	TGTGCCAGCAGCGTAGTCGCTAGCGGGGGGATCCACGAGCAGTACTTC
NA	TRBJ2-2	NA	TRBV7-2	CASSLERGTGELFF	TGTGCCAGCAGCTTAGAGAGGGGGACCGGGGAGCTGTTTTTT
few	TRBJ1-1	NA	TRBV3-1	CASSQSVYLNTEAFF	TGTGCCAGCAGCCAGTCTGTGTATTTGAACACTGAAGCTTTCTTT
NA	TRBJ2-5	TRBD1	TRBV9	CASSARGGTGDRETQYF	TGTGCCAGCAGCGCGAGAGGGGGAACAGGGGATCGGGAGACCCAGTACTTC
many	TRBJ2-7	NA	TRBV15	CATSRRLVNEQYF	TGTGCCACCAGCAGACGACTAGTGAACGAGCAGTACTTC
many	TRBJ2-7	TRBD1	TRBV7-2	CASSLADRGGEQYF	TGTGCCAGCAGCTTAGCGGACAGGGGAGGCGAGCAGTACTTC
NA	TRBJ1-1	NA	TRBV9	CASSPLSGESSEAFF	TGTGCCAGCAGCCCCTTGTCCGGGGAGTCGTCTGAAGCTTTCTTT
NA	TRBJ2-3	TRBD2	TRBV24-1	CATSVLAGGGTDTQYF	TGTGCCACCAGTGTATTAGCGGGGGGAGGCACAGATACGCAGTATTTT
few	TRBJ1-2	NA	TRBV12-3/TRBV12-4	CASTETGTAGYTF	TGTGCCAGCACCGAAACAGGGACGGCTGGCTACACCTTC
NA	TRBJ1-2	TRBD1	TRBV6-5	CASSYSESPQNRGRFPGYTF	TGTGCCAGCAGTTACTCTGAGAGTCCCCAAAACAGGGGGCGATTCCCTGGCTACACCTTC
NA	TRBJ1-3	NA	TRBV5-1	CASSLDWGGNTIYF	TGCGCCAGCAGCTTGGACTGGGGTGGAAACACCATATATTTT